The 31 T cell receptor beta chains presented below share a single source sample, sequenced in a study of Ad26.COV2.S vaccination and SARS-CoV-2 variants. TCRdb's copy holds only in-frame clones and misses some; the assay was immunoSEQ multiplex PCR. Of 440,000 or so clones detected, about 88% appear once; the ten largest clones hold 1.5% to 2%. The treatment denotes: approximately 18 received Ad26.COV2.S at low or high dose, single or two shots; several received placebo; per-sample allocation not given. Day 63 following the first vaccine or placebo injection was when the samples were taken. The sequences come from peripheral blood, collected in a trial of Ad26.COV2.S vaccine versus placebo. Every receptor here comes from a person between 18 and 59 years old who received the Ad26.COV2.S COVID-19 vaccine or a placebo.

V is TRBV12-1 and J is TRBJ2-2. TRBV12-1 is flagged as a pseudogene. This CDR3 region has 20 residues. The CDR3 DNA reads TGTGCCAGCAGCTACCCCGGAACTGGCGAAAAGTGGGACAACACCGGGGAGCTGTTTTTT. It codes for CASSYPGTGEKWDNTGELFF.

The chain links TRBV28 to TRBJ1-5; D ambiguous. CDR1 and CDR2 (germline): MDHEN, SYDVKM. The length of the CDR3 is 13 residues. The V and J ends lost 3 bases and 0 bases respectively, with 3 bases between them. CDR3 residues: CASSFLSNQPQHF. In DNA form, the CDR3 reads TGTGCCAGCAGTTTTCTTAGCAATCAGCCCCAGCATTTT.

The chain carries TRBV5-4 and TRBJ2-7; D is tentatively TRBD1 or TRBD2 (7 bases each). CDR3 length: 16 amino acids. V dropped 0 bases and J dropped 4 bases, with 17 bases sitting between them. Looked up from germline, CDR1 is SGHNT and CDR2 is YYREEE (reference sequence). This chain's CDR3 is CASSLARGGLPYEQYF. The CDR3 DNA is TGTGCCAGCAGCTTGGCCAGGGGGGGACTCCCGTACGAGCAGTACTTC.

The chain couples TRBV6-5 to TRBJ1-4; D is possibly TRBD1 (6 bases). CDR3 length: 16 residues. Per the germline V gene, CDR1 is MNHEY and CDR2 is SVGAGI. Trimming cost V 0 bases and J 3 bases, with 11 bases left between them. In DNA form, the CDR3 reads TGTGCCAGCAGTTACTCGTTAACAGGGCCTAATGAAAAACTGTTTTTT. Translated, it gives CASSYSLTGPNEKLFF.

This chain uses TRBV7-8 with TRBJ2-2; 7 bases line up with TRBD2. CDR1 is SGHVS, CDR2 FQNEAQ, per germline. The CDR3 spans 15 residues. After removal of 3 bases from V and 2 bases from J, the junction contained 3 bases not matched to a gene. DNA for the CDR3: TGTGCCAGCAGCTTCCGGGGACTAAACACCGGGGAGCTGTTTTTT. Amino acids: CASSFRGLNTGELFF.

The sample holds one count of this clone. The V call is TRBV3-1 (or the pseudogene TRBV3-2), the J call TRBJ1-1; 8 bases are a match to TRBD1. The length of the CDR3 is 15 residues. Trimming cost V 6 bases and J 3 bases; bases outside gene matches: 9. The germline CDR1 and CDR2 sequences are LGHDT and YNNKEL (reference sequence). The CDR3: CASRDGQGWHTEAFF. CDR3 nucleotide sequence: TGTGCCAGCAGGGACGGACAGGGATGGCACACTGAAGCTTTCTTT.

The sample holds one count of this clone. The V call is TRBV5-1, the J call TRBJ2-4; 8 bases line up with TRBD1. The germline V gene has CDR1 SGHRS and CDR2 YFSETQ. This CDR3 comprises 16 residues. Trimming cost V 4 bases and J 4 bases; bases outside gene matches: 10. CDR3: CASSARTGLGKNIQYF. The DNA for the CDR3 is TGCGCCAGCAGCGCGAGGACAGGGTTGGGAAAAAACATTCAGTACTTC. The full variable domain, rest sourced from reference TRBV5-1 and TRBJ2-4, is KAGVTQTPRYLIKTRGQQVTLSCSPISGHRSVSWYQQTPGQGLQFLFEYFSETQRNKGNFPGRFSGRQFSNSRSEMNVSTLELGDSALYLCASSARTGLGKNIQYFGAGTRLSVL.

The gene calls are TRBV4-2 and TRBJ1-5; 11 bases fit TRBD1. Germline-derived CDR1 and CDR2 are LGHNA and YNFKEQ. Trimming at V came to 0 bases and at J to 0 bases, leaving 7 bases not matched to a gene. CDR3 length: 19 residues. The CDR3 spells CASSQDKGTGGYSNQPQHF. In DNA, the CDR3 is TGTGCCAGCAGCCAAGATAAGGGGACAGGGGGTTATAGCAATCAGCCCCAGCATTTT.

The rearrangement links TRBV9 to TRBJ1-5; D is uncertain. The CDR3 has 13 residues. V was trimmed by 0 bases and J by 6 bases, leaving 7 bases between them. CDR1 is SGDLS, CDR2 YYNGEE, per germline. This chain's CDR3 is CASSVGLGQPQHF. CDR3 DNA: TGTGCCAGCAGCGTAGGACTTGGTCAGCCCCAGCATTTT.

The rearrangement uses TRBV25-1 and TRBJ2-1; 8 nucleotides align to TRBD2. CDR3 size: 15 residues. Losses at the gene ends were 7 bases for V and 6 bases for J; bases not matched to a gene: 11. Germline CDR1 reads MGHDK; CDR2 reads SYGVNS. The CDR3, as DNA: TGTGCCAGCACCCGAAGCGGGAGTGGTGGCAATGAGCAGTTCTTC. Translated: CASTRSGSGGNEQFF. Looking up the rest from reference TRBV25-1 and TRBJ2-1 gives the full variable domain: EADIYQTPRYLVIGTGKKITLECSQTMGHDKMYWYQQDPGMELHLIHYSYGVNSTEKGDLSSESTVSRIRTEHFPLTLESARPSHTSQYLCASTRSGSGGNEQFFGPGTRLTVL.

The chain is built from TRBV11-2 and TRBJ1-4; 8 bases line up with TRBD1. Germline V lookup: CDR1 SGHAT, CDR2 FQNNGV. V shed 3 bases, J shed 6 bases, and the junction held 12 bases outside the gene matches. The CDR3 consists of 17 residues. The DNA for the CDR3 is TGTGCCAGCAGCTTTTTTCTTTCCGTACAGGGGGATGAAAAACTGTTTTTT. Translating it yields CASSFFLSVQGDEKLFF.

The chain recombines TRBV7-9 with TRBJ2-1, with 10 nucleotides matching TRBD2. With 2 bases clipped from V and 8 bases from J, the junction kept 9 bases outside the gene matches. Germline values: CDR1 SEHNR, CDR2 FQNEAQ (reference sequence). The CDR3 sequence is 16 residues long. CDR3 coding DNA: TGTGCCAGCAGCTTACGGCCTAGCGGGAGTTTTGATGAGCAGTTCTTC. Translation: CASSLRPSGSFDEQFF.

The rearrangement links TRBV11-1 to TRBJ1-1, with D perhaps matching TRBD1 (6 bases). Trimming pared 5 bases from V and 0 bases from J, leaving 16 bases between. Per the germline V gene, CDR1 is SGHAT and CDR2 is FQDESV (reference sequence). The CDR3 totals 16 residues. The CDR3 sequence is CASSHLVRQVNTEAFF. The CDR3 DNA reads TGTGCCAGCAGCCATTTGGTCCGACAGGTGAACACTGAAGCTTTCTTT.

V gene TRBV2 combines with J gene TRBJ1-2, with D tentatively TRBD1 (6 bases). Germline V CDR1 and CDR2: SNHLY, FYNNEI. The CDR3 has 13 residues. The V and J ends lost 6 bases and 6 bases respectively, with 14 bases between them. CDR3 bases: TGTGCCAGCAGCAACAGGGCGAACCATGGCTACACCTTC. Protein sequence: CASSNRANHGYTF.

This clone was seen only once. The J gene is TRBJ2-7, the V gene TRBV7-6; D call uncertain. The germline V gene has CDR1 SGHVS and CDR2 FNYEAQ. The CDR3 length is 13 residues. V shed 5 bases and J shed 2 bases, with 10 bases lying between them. The CDR3 region has the DNA TGTGCCAGCAGCCCCTTGGTACCCTACGAGCAGTACTTC. Translated: CASSPLVPYEQYF.

This clone turned up a few times. The chain is built from TRBV6-1 and TRBJ2-2, with 11 bases aligning to TRBD2. The germline gives CDR1 MNHNS, CDR2 SASEGT. V lost 1 base, J lost 5 bases, and 9 bases stayed unmatched. The CDR3 is made up of 18 amino acids. Here the CDR3 DNA reads TGTGCCAGCAGTGAAGGGGGGCTAGCGGGAGGTGGTACCGGGGAGCTGTTTTTT. It encodes CASSEGGLAGGGTGELFF.

The chain couples TRBV6-4 to TRBJ2-1; D not certain. The germline V and J ends were trimmed by 5 bases and 3 bases, with 14 bases remaining between them. The CDR3 is 15 residues long. Germline CDR1 and CDR2: MRHNA and SNTAGT. CDR3 bases: TGTGCCAGCAGTCCTGAATCCTCCTTCTACAATGAGCAGTTCTTC. Protein product: CASSPESSFYNEQFF.

The J gene is TRBJ2-7, the V gene TRBV10-3, with D tentatively TRBD2 (5 bases). The germline V gene has CDR1 ENHRY and CDR2 SYGVKD. Trimming took 5 bases from V and 1 from J, leaving 15 bases between them. The CDR3 is 15 amino acids. The CDR3 DNA sequence: TGTGCCATCAGTCTAGGGATTCGGAGGTCCTACGAGCAGTACTTC. Translated: CAISLGIRRSYEQYF.

The gene calls are TRBV5-4 and TRBJ1-1, with no clear D. The CDR3 contains 14 residues. CDR1 SGHNT and CDR2 YYREEE come from the germline V gene (reference sequence). The V end lost 0 bases, the J end lost 4 bases, and 10 bases lay between the germline ends. CDR3 in amino acids: CASSLGRWGTEAFF. The CDR3, as DNA: TGTGCCAGCAGCTTGGGGAGATGGGGCACTGAAGCTTTCTTT.

The chain recombines TRBV15 with TRBJ2-4; possibly TRBD1 for D (6 bases). CDR1 is LNHNV, CDR2 YYDKDF, per germline (reference sequence). Trimming removed 5 bases at V and 4 bases at J, with 12 bases between. The CDR3 runs 14 residues. The CDR3 region has the DNA TGTGCCACCAGCTTTAGGCAGGGGAAAAACATTCAGTACTTC. This gives the protein CATSFRQGKNIQYF.

In this sample, this clone turned up a few times. The genes are TRBV27 and TRBJ2-1; TRBD2 matches 8 bases. Germline V CDR1 and CDR2: MNHEY, SMNVEV (reference sequence). The junction had 8 bases not matched to a gene; V was cut back by 6 bases and J by 1 base. The CDR3 runs 16 residues. The CDR3 nucleotides read TGTGCCAGCAGGCCTAGCGGGTCCCTATCCTACAATGAGCAGTTCTTC. It translates to CASRPSGSLSYNEQFF.

This sequence joins TRBV5-5 and TRBJ2-3, with TRBD2 matching 10 bases. Germline V gene sequence: CDR1 SGHKS, CDR2 YYEKEE (reference sequence). The V and J ends lost 7 bases and 3 bases, in that order; junction bases with no gene match: 8. The CDR3 has 15 amino acids. The CDR3 sequence: CASGGGLANTDTQYF. In DNA, the CDR3 is TGTGCCAGCGGCGGGGGACTAGCGAATACAGATACGCAGTATTTT.

The count of this clone is one. The chain uses TRBV6-5 and TRBJ1-2, with D perhaps matching TRBD1 (5 bases). The CDR3 totals 14 residues. V was cut by 0 bases and J by 6 bases, with 11 bases left in between. Germline V gene sequence: CDR1 MNHEY, CDR2 SVGAGI. The CDR3 region has the DNA TGTGCCAGCAGTTACTCGTCAGGGTTCGATGGCTACACCTTC. Its translation is CASSYSSGFDGYTF.

The chain couples TRBV27 to TRBJ1-5, with TRBD1 matching 8 bases. The trim removed 10 bases at V and 4 bases at J, leaving 6 bases unmatched. This CDR3 is built from 13 residues. CDR1 is MNHEY and CDR2 is SMNVEV in the germline V gene (reference sequence). The CDR3 DNA is TGTGCCACGCGGACAGGGATAAATCAGCCCCAGCATTTT. Residues: CATRTGINQPQHF.

The chain is built from TRBV24-1 and TRBJ2-3; D unresolved. CDR3 length: 14 amino acids. The V end lost 7 bases, the J end lost 5 bases, and 15 bases lay between the germline ends. Germline V CDR1 and CDR2: KGHDR, SFDVKD. The CDR3 loop reads CATSPARGVDTQYF. The CDR3 nucleotides read TGTGCCACCAGCCCGGCTCGCGGAGTAGATACGCAGTATTTT.

This clone was counted only a few times. The chain joins TRBV28 to TRBJ1-5, with unresolved D. From germline, CDR1 is MDHEN and CDR2 SYDVKM. V was trimmed by 6 bases and J by 2 bases, leaving 17 bases between them. This CDR3 comprises 16 residues. The CDR3 DNA sequence: TGTGCCAGCAGCTACCAACCTGCTACTGGCAATCAGCCCCAGCATTTT. This codes for CASSYQPATGNQPQHF.

The rearrangement links TRBV18 to TRBJ2-3, with TRBD1 matching 12 bases. Unmatched junction bases numbered 10, after V lost 3 bases and J lost 6 bases. The CDR3 spans 17 residues. From germline, CDR1 is KGHSH and CDR2 LQKENI. CDR3 protein: CASSPKGTGGSADTQYF. CDR3 DNA sequence: TGTGCCAGCTCACCGAAGGGGACAGGGGGCTCAGCGGATACGCAGTATTTT.

The chain carries TRBV28 and TRBJ1-5; D is unclear. This CDR3 is built from 12 residues. V was clipped by 2 bases and J by 2 bases, with 1 base between them. Germline lookup yields CDR1 MDHEN and CDR2 SYDVKM. CDR3 protein: CASSLGNQPQHF. In nucleotides, the CDR3 is TGTGCCAGCAGTTTAGGCAATCAGCCCCAGCATTTT. Drawing the rest from reference TRBV28 and TRBJ1-5, the complete variable domain is DVKVTQSSRYLVKRTGEKVFLECVQDMDHENMFWYRQDPGLGLRLIYFSYDVKMKEKGDIPEGYSVSREKKERFSLILESASTNQTSMYLCASSLGNQPQHFGDGTRLSIL.

The chain links TRBV19 to TRBJ1-5; D might be TRBD1 (5 bases). This CDR3 is 12 amino acids long. V gave up 2 bases and J gave up 9 bases, with 8 bases separating them. Germline CDR1 and CDR2: LNHDA and SQIVND (reference sequence). The DNA of the CDR3 is TGTGCCAGTAGTATAAGGGGTCGGCCCCAGCATTTT. Translated: CASSIRGRPQHF.

The chain couples TRBV7-3 to TRBJ2-1; maybe TRBD1 (6 bases). Per the germline V gene, CDR1 is SGHTA and CDR2 is FQGTGA. Trimming stripped 5 bases from V and 13 bases from J, with 18 bases between. This CDR3 comprises 13 residues. CDR3 DNA: TGTGCCAGCAGCATAAAACCGGGACATCTTCAGTTCTTC. Translating it yields CASSIKPGHLQFF. The complete variable domain, with remaining parts taken from reference TRBV7-3 and TRBJ2-1, reads GAGVSQTPSNKVTEKGKYVELRCDPISGHTALYWYRQSLGQGPEFLIYFQGTGAADDSGLPNDRFFAVRPEGSVSTLKIQRTERGDSAVYLCASSIKPGHLQFFGPGTRLTVL.

The sample holds one count of this clone. The V and J genes are TRBV4-2 and TRBJ1-2; tentatively, D is TRBD1 (5 bases). This CDR3 comprises 17 residues. From germline, CDR1 is LGHNA and CDR2 YNFKEQ. Trimming removed 4 bases from V and 6 bases from J, with 24 bases in between. The CDR3 DNA reads as TGTGCCAGCAGCCCATTGGAGGGCCAGGGCCAACCACATGGCTACACCTTC. This gives the protein CASSPLEGQGQPHGYTF.